This T cell receptor (beta chain) was recovered during a study of blood T cell repertoires in COVID-19. Study as a whole: T cells, B-cell-depleted T cells, or PBMCs provided the cDNA or gDNA that served as material.

The CDR3 is 13 residues long. Between the trimmed V and J ends, which lost 5 bases and 4 bases, there was a span of 11 bases. Germline V gene sequence: CDR1 SGHTA, CDR2 FQGTGA. Measured with immunoSEQ multiplex PCR; TCRdb has only the in-frame clones, and not every one. Found here are about 33,000 clones, more than 70% of them singletons; the top ten hold approximately 7%. The sequencing input was peripheral blood. This sequence was found in a human donor in a cohort sampled during active COVID-19. The J gene is TRBJ2-5, the V gene TRBV7-3, with D perhaps TRBD2 (6 bases). The CDR3 reads CASSPMRGETQYF. The CDR3 bases are TGTGCCAGCAGCCCCATGCGGGGAGAGACCCAGTACTTC.